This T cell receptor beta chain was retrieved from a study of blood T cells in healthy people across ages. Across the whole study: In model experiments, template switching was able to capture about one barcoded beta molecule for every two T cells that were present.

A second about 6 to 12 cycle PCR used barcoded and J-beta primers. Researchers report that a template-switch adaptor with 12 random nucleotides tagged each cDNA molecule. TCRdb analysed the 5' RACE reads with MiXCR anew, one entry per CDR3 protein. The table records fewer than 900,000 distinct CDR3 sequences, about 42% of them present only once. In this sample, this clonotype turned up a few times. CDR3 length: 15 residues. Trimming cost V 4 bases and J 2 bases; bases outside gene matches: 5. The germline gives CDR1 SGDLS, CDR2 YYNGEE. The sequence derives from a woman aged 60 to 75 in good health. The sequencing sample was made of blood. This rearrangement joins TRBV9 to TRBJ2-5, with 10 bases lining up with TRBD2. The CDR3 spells CASSTELAGQETQYF. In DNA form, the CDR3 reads TGTGCCAGCAGCACCGAACTAGCGGGGCAAGAGACCCAGTACTTC.